A single sample gave rise to the 12 T cell receptor beta chains below, sequenced in a study of shared clonotypes between healthy human individuals (dated by TCRdb to between 2020 and 2021). The library relied on the immunoSEQ multiplex PCR assay. TCRdb re-hosts the immuneACCESS table, in-frame sequences only. Its copies lack some clones; in the studies checked, an unresolved V gene accounts for under half of them, and the cause for the rest is not known. In this sample the table shows about 1.1 million clones, 75% to 85% of which occur a single time. Roughly 0.62% of the sample comes from the top ten. Material for sequencing was memory CD4+ T cells from PBMCs. Reading the label with the study, this specimen's cell subset or site is: CD45RA-negative fraction. The receptors were gathered from a man aged 18 to 30 in good health. Some clones in this sample may be carry-over from other donors' samples.

This chain joins TRBV5-1 and TRBJ2-2; D is possibly TRBD2 (6 bases). CDR3 length: 16 amino acids. Deletions cut 3 bases from V and 2 bases from J, with 14 bases between. CDR1 is SGHRS and CDR2 is YFSETQ in the germline V gene. The CDR3 DNA follows: TGCGCCAGCAGCTCCTCCGCGGGACTTAACACCGGGGAGCTGTTTTTT. Protein sequence: CASSSSAGLNTGELFF.

This clone occurred a few times. The chain is built from TRBV6-5 and TRBJ1-6; D is perhaps TRBD1 (5 bases). V lost 6 bases and J 13 bases, leaving 22 bases between the germline ends. This CDR3 is built from 15 residues. Germline V gives CDR1 MNHEY, CDR2 SVGAGI. CDR3 residues: CASSSLGTARVPLHF. The CDR3 DNA follows: TGTGCCAGCAGCTCCCTTGGGACCGCTCGCGTCCCCCTCCACTTT.

The J gene is TRBJ2-2, the V gene TRBV5-1; no definite D call. The V end was cut by 0 bases, the J end by 7 bases, with 10 bases between. Germline CDR1 is SGHRS and CDR2 is YFSETQ. CDR3 length: 14 amino acids. CDR3 in DNA: TGCGCCAGCAGCTTGGATAGCTGGGGCGGGGAGCTGTTTTTT. Translated, it gives CASSLDSWGGELFF.

This chain links TRBV7-2 with TRBJ2-1; TRBD2 matches at 8 bases. Germline CDR1 reads SGHTA; CDR2 reads FQGNSA. CDR3 length equals 15 residues. The V and J ends lost 3 bases and 4 bases, in that order; junction bases with no gene match: 5. This CDR3 is CASSLGGRRYNEQFF. For the CDR3, the DNA is TGTGCCAGCAGCTTGGGCGGGAGGAGGTACAATGAGCAGTTCTTC.

The CDR3 DNA reads as TGTGCCACCAGCAGAGATCATGGACTAGCGGGGCCAGAAAGGAACTACGAGCAGTACTTC. Protein: CATSRDHGLAGPERNYEQYF. The V and J genes are TRBV15 and TRBJ2-7; 12 nucleotides agree with TRBD2. The CDR3 runs 20 residues. V shed 0 bases and J 3 bases; nucleotides not matched to a gene: 15. Germline CDR1 reads LNHNV; CDR2 reads YYDKDF (reference sequence).

The table lists this clone with a few counts. The V call is TRBV28, the J call TRBJ2-7, with D perhaps being TRBD1 or TRBD2 (5 bases each). The CDR3 sequence is 14 residues long. V was cut by 6 bases and J by 0 bases, with 12 bases left in between. Germline values: CDR1 MDHEN, CDR2 SYDVKM. CDR3 coding DNA: TGTGCCAGCAGCCTTCAGGGACCCTCCTACGAGCAGTACTTC. The encoded protein is CASSLQGPSYEQYF.

The chain employs TRBV4-2 and TRBJ2-3; no reliable D call. The CDR3 loop spans 13 amino acids. The germline CDR1 and CDR2 sequences are LGHNA and YNFKEQ. Deletions cut 3 bases from V and 2 bases from J, with 6 bases between. The CDR3 loop reads CASSQETTDTQYF. CDR3 nucleotides: TGTGCCAGCAGCCAGGAAACCACAGATACGCAGTATTTT.

The genes are TRBV7-2 and TRBJ1-5, with a possible D match to TRBD1 (5 bases). The germline gives CDR1 SGHTA, CDR2 FQGNSA. V lost 5 bases to trimming and J lost 5 bases, with 7 bases between them. This CDR3 has 12 amino acids. CDR3 region: CASSEGYQPQHF. The CDR3 region has the DNA TGTGCCAGCAGCGAGGGGTATCAGCCCCAGCATTTT.

J is TRBJ2-1 and V is TRBV7-9; D is ambiguous. The V end lost 2 bases, the J end lost 7 bases, and 9 bases lay between the germline ends. The CDR3 has 13 residues. Germline CDR1 is SEHNR and CDR2 is FQNEAQ (reference sequence). In DNA form, the CDR3 reads TGTGCCAGCAGCTTAATGGGAATTAATGAGCAGTTCTTC. Its protein product is CASSLMGINEQFF.

On this clone: This sample includes further DNA sequences coding for the same CDR3. The chain links TRBV2 to TRBJ1-1; no clear D. The CDR3 sequence is 13 residues long. The V gene lost 1 base and the J gene lost 5 bases, with 8 bases spanning the gap. The germline gives CDR1 SNHLY, CDR2 FYNNEI. CDR3 coding DNA: TGTGCCAGCAGTGAAGGAGTCAATACTGAAGCTTTCTTT. This encodes CASSEGVNTEAFF. Full variable domain (remainder filled in from reference TRBV2 and TRBJ1-1): EPEVTQTPSHQVTQMGQEVILRCVPISNHLYFYWYRQILGQKVEFLVSFYNNEISEKSEIFDDQFSVERPDGSNFTLKIRSTKLEDSAMYFCASSEGVNTEAFFGQGTRLTVV.

CDR3 DNA sequence: TGTGCCAGCAGCCCAGCGGGAGGGCGCCCGGGGAATGAGCAGTTCTTC. Protein sequence: CASSPAGGRPGNEQFF. The chain links TRBV7-3 to TRBJ2-1; 10 bases are shared with TRBD2. Germline V CDR1 and CDR2: SGHTA, FQGTGA. This CDR3 is built from 16 residues. Trimming at V came to 5 bases and at J to 7 bases, leaving 11 bases not matched to a gene.

The chain uses TRBV7-3 and TRBJ2-6; TRBD1 agrees at 7 bases. Looked up from germline, CDR1 is SGHTA and CDR2 is FQGTGA. J gave up 2 bases and V 5 bases, and 3 bases lay outside the gene matches. The CDR3 is 15 residues long. The CDR3 DNA follows: TGTGCCAGCAGCCATCAGGGGGCTGGGGCCAACGTCCTGACTTTC. This translates into CASSHQGAGANVLTF.